The 7 T cell receptor beta chains given below trace back to one sample, sequenced in a study of naive and memory T cell subsets (dated by TCRdb to about 2017). The protocol used for the library was UMI-ligation and nested PCR. Sequencing instrument: Illumina MiSeq. An equimolar mix of two oligonucleotides covering both TRBC1 and TRBC2 was used as the beta constant-region primer. The ligated cDNA went through four rounds of PCR with nested alpha and beta constant-region primers together with the SP2 primer. The raw public reads went through TCRdb reprocessing: fastp at Q25, MiXCR clone calling, in-frame beta chains kept. Rows with one shared CDR3 protein collapse into an entry with the most common genes and DNA. Present in this sample are under 150,000 distinct CDR3 sequences, around 21% of which were seen just once. The ten largest clonotypes hold about 0.57% of the sample. Results and caveats for the whole study, not just this receptor: A few larger clonotypes were present in naive repertoires, especially CD8 naive repertoires, and these clonotypes were possibly memory cells re-expressing CD45RA.

Their antigens remain unidentified. What was sequenced was naive CD8+ T cells from blood. The cell subset or site label, as the study defines it: naive T cells, CD45RA high CD27+. The receptors originated from a human donor in good health.

This clonotype has more than one count but fewer than ten. The chain carries TRBV2 and TRBJ2-3; 8 bases fit TRBD2. V dropped 4 bases and J dropped 4; count of bases not matched to a gene: 10. This CDR3 comprises 16 residues. CDR1 is SNHLY and CDR2 is FYNNEI in the germline V gene. DNA of the CDR3: TGTGCCAGCAGTGTAGGAACTAGCGGTCTCTCAGATACGCAGTATTTT. Translated, it gives CASSVGTSGLSDTQYF.

The rearrangement links TRBV29-1 to TRBJ2-7, with D tentatively TRBD1 (6 bases). This CDR3 comprises 11 residues. The V end was cut by 5 bases, the J end by 2 bases, with 7 bases between. CDR1 is SQVTM and CDR2 is ANQGSEA in the germline V gene. CDR3 bases: TGCAGCGTTTGGACAGCCTACGAGCAGTACTTC. Translating gives CSVWTAYEQYF.

This chain joins TRBV12-3 or TRBV12-4 and TRBJ2-7, with D perhaps assigned TRBD1 or TRBD2 (5 bases each). Trimming shortened V by 4 bases and J by 6 bases, and 25 bases separated the two germline ends. The CDR3 sequence is 17 residues long. The DNA for the CDR3 is TGTGCCAGCAGTTCCCAATTACCAGGGAGACACGAGGGCGAGCAGTACTTC. This gives the protein CASSSQLPGRHEGEQYF.

This clonotype was observed many times. This rearrangement joins TRBV7-2 to TRBJ2-7, with 7 bases fitting TRBD1. This CDR3 is 14 amino acids long. The germline V gene has CDR1 SGHTA and CDR2 FQGNSA. J gave up 2 bases and V 4 bases, and 5 bases lay outside the gene matches. The CDR3, as DNA: TGTGCCAGCAGCTCCCGACAGGGAGCCTACGAGCAGTACTTC. Protein product: CASSSRQGAYEQYF.

The rearrangement links TRBV9 to TRBJ2-7; 7 nucleotides line up with TRBD2. Germline V lookup: CDR1 SGDLS, CDR2 YYNGEE. This CDR3 has 15 residues. V was clipped by 4 bases and J by 0 bases; unmatched bases: 7. The CDR3 DNA sequence: TGTGCCAGCAGCCCCCGGACTAGTTCCTCCTACGAGCAGTACTTC. It is translated as CASSPRTSSSYEQYF.

This clonotype was counted between two and nine times. This CDR3 is CASSLPPGQLGNEQFF. The CDR3 nucleotides read TGTGCCAGCAGTTTACCCCCGGGACAACTAGGCAATGAGCAGTTCTTC. The chain employs TRBV27 and TRBJ2-1; D might be TRBD1 (6 bases). Germline V gene data show CDR1 as MNHEY and CDR2 as SMNVEV (reference sequence). Trimming pared 2 bases from V and 6 bases from J, leaving 17 bases between. This CDR3 has 16 residues.

This clonotype is a singleton in its sample. The chain joins TRBV19 to TRBJ1-1; D is uncertain. CDR3 length equals 13 residues. The germline V and J ends were trimmed by 2 bases and 9 bases, with 13 bases remaining between them. CDR1 is LNHDA, CDR2 SQIVND, per germline (reference sequence). DNA for the CDR3: TGTGCCAGTAGTATATCGACCGCCGCTCAAGCTTTCTTT. Translating it yields CASSISTAAQAFF.